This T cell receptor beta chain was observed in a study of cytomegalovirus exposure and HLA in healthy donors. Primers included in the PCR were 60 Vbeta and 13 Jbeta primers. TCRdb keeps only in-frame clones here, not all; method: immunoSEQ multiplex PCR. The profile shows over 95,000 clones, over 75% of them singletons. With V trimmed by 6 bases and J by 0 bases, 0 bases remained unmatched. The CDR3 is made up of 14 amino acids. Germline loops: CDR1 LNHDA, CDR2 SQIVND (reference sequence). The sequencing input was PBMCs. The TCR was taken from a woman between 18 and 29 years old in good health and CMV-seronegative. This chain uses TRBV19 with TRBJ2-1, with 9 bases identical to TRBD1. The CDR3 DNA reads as TGTGCCAGTAGGGACAGGGGCTCCTACAATGAGCAGTTCTTC. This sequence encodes CASRDRGSYNEQFF.